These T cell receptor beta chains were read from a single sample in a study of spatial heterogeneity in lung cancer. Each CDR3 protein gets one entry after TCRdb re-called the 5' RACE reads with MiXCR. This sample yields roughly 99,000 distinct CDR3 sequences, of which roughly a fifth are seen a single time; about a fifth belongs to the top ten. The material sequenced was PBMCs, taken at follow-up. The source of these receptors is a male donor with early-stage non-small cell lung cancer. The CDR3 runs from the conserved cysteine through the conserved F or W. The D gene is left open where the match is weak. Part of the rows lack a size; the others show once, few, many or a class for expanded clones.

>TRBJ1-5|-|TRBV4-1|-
CASSHADYSNQPQHF
TGCGCCAGCAGCCACGCAGACTATAGCAATCAGCCCCAGCATTTT
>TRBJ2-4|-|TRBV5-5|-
CASSLDSGRYIQYF
TGTGCCAGCAGCTTGGATTCAGGGAGGTACATTCAGTACTTC
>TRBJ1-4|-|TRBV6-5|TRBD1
CASSEGQGKEKLFF
TGTGCCAGCAGTGAAGGACAGGGGAAAGAAAAACTGTTTTTT
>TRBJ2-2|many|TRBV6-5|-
CASSYSNVNTGELFF
TGTGCCAGCAGTTACTCTAACGTGAACACCGGGGAGCTGTTTTTT
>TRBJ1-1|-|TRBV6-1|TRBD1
CASRETGDTEAFF
TGTGCCAGCAGGGAGACAGGGGACACTGAAGCTTTCTTT
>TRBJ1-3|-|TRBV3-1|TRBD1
CASSRTGGAGNTIYF
TGTGCCAGCAGCAGGACAGGGGGCGCTGGAAACACCATATATTTT
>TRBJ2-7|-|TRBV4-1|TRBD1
CASSQTGTGDYEQYF
TGCGCCAGCAGCCAAACCGGGACAGGGGACTACGAGCAGTACTTC
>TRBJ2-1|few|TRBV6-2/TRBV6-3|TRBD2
CASSSGTSGGGAYNEQFF
TGTGCCAGCAGTTCGGGGACTAGCGGGGGTGGCGCCTACAATGAGCAGTTCTTC
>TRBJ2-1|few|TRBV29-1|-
CSVSPPLWYNEQFF
TGCAGCGTTTCCCCTCCCCTTTGGTACAATGAGCAGTTCTTC
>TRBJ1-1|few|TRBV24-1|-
CATSDGNTEAFF
TGTGCCACCAGTGATGGGAACACTGAAGCTTTCTTT
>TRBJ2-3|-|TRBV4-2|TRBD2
CASSQDVTSGESDTQYF
TGTGCCAGCAGCCAAGATGTGACTAGCGGGGAGTCGGATACGCAGTATTTT
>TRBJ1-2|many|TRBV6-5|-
CASSYDRTNYGYTF
TGTGCCAGCAGTTACGACAGAACTAACTATGGCTACACCTTC
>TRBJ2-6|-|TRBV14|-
CASSPHRLPPGANVLTF
TGTGCCAGCAGCCCCCACCGGTTGCCCCCTGGGGCCAACGTCCTGACTTTC
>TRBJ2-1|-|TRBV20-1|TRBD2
CSAGAGGGYEQFF
TGCAGTGCCGGAGCGGGGGGAGGTTATGAGCAGTTCTTC
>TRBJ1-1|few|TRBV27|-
CASSLVGGARTEAFF
TGTGCCAGCTCGTTAGTCGGGGGGGCCCGGACTGAAGCTTTCTTT
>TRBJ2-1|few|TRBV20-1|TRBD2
CSASGRDSYNEQFF
TGCAGTGCTAGCGGGAGGGACTCCTACAATGAGCAGTTCTTC
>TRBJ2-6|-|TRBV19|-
CASSIVDTGANVLTF
TGTGCCAGTAGTATTGTCGATACTGGGGCCAACGTCCTGACTTTC
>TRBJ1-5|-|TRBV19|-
CASSLTGAGAYSNQPQHF
TGTGCCAGTAGTCTTACAGGCGCCGGAGCGTACAGCAATCAGCCCCAGCATTTT
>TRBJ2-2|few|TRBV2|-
CASSGTAIPPNTGELFF
TGTGCCAGCAGTGGGACAGCCATCCCCCCGAACACCGGGGAGCTGTTTTTT
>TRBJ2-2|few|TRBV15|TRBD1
CATSKGQGNYGELFF
TGTGCCACCAGCAAGGGACAGGGGAATTACGGGGAGCTGTTTTTT
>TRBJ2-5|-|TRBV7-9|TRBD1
CASLTGNRQETQYF
TGTGCCAGCCTGACAGGGAACCGCCAAGAGACCCAGTACTTC
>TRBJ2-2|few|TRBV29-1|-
CSVDISRGGTGELFF
TGCAGCGTTGATATTAGCCGAGGAGGCACCGGGGAGCTGTTTTTT
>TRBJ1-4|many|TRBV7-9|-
CASSSRAGRANEKLFF
TGTGCCAGCAGCTCGCGAGCAGGGCGAGCTAATGAAAAACTGTTTTTT
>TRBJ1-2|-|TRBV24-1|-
CATSGRGTDYGYTF
TGTGCCACCAGTGGGCGAGGTACCGACTATGGCTACACCTTC
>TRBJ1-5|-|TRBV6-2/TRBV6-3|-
CASQKRLGTPDYSNQPQHF
TGTGCCAGCCAAAAACGCCTGGGGACACCGGATTATAGCAATCAGCCCCAGCATTTT
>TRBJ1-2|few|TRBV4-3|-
CASSPAGRNYGYTF
TGCGCCAGCAGCCCGGCAGGGAGGAACTATGGCTACACCTTC
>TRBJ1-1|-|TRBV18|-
CASSLLLGESNTEAFF
TGTGCCAGCTCACTCCTCCTGGGAGAATCGAACACTGAAGCTTTCTTT
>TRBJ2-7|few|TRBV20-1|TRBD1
CSAGGDRGGLQYF
TGCAGTGCTGGGGGGGACAGGGGCGGTTTGCAGTACTTC
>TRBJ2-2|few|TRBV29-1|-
CSVEYDTGELFF
TGCAGCGTTGAATATGACACCGGGGAGCTGTTTTTT
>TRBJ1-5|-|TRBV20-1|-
CSARARQLGNQPQHF
TGCAGTGCTAGAGCCCGACAACTAGGGAATCAGCCCCAGCATTTT
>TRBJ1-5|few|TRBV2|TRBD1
CASSGQGYQPQHF
TGTGCCAGCAGCGGACAGGGCTATCAGCCCCAGCATTTT
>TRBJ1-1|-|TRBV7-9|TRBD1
CASSKGQYSSEAFF
TGTGCCAGCAGCAAGGGACAGTATTCCTCTGAAGCTTTCTTT
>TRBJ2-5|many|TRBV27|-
CASSFLTQETQYF
TGTGCCAGCAGTTTTTTGACCCAAGAGACCCAGTACTTC
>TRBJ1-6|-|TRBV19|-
CASSKAAAGSYNSPLHF
TGTGCCAGTAGTAAGGCGGCAGCAGGCTCCTATAATTCACCCCTCCACTTT
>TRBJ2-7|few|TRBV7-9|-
CASSPGEGGYEQYF
TGTGCCAGCAGCCCAGGCGAGGGGGGCTACGAGCAGTACTTC
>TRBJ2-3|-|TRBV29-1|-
CSVEGLTGYTDTQYF
TGCAGCGTTGAGGGATTGACAGGTTACACAGATACGCAGTATTTT
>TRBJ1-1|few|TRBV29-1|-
CSVETIQGLNTEAFF
TGCAGCGTTGAAACGATCCAGGGCCTGAACACTGAAGCTTTCTTT
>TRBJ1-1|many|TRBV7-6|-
CASSLGTPFTEAFF
TGTGCCAGCAGCTTAGGGACGCCCTTCACTGAAGCTTTCTTT
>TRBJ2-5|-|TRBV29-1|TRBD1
CSVRDRGREETQYF
TGCAGCGTCCGGGACAGGGGGCGAGAGGAGACCCAGTACTTC
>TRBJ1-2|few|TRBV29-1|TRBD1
CSVADRGEIYGYTF
TGCAGCGTAGCCGACAGGGGAGAAATCTATGGCTACACCTTC
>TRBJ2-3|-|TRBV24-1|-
CATSERAIGDTQYF
TGTGCCACCAGTGAAAGGGCGATCGGAGATACGCAGTATTTT
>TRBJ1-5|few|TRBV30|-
CAWSVQDDQPQHF
TGTGCCTGGAGTGTACAGGACGATCAGCCCCAGCATTTT
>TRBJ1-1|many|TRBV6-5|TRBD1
CASRLGQGFTEAFF
TGTGCCAGCAGGCTGGGACAGGGATTCACTGAAGCTTTCTTT
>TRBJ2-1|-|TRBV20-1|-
CSARSGGLNEQFF
TGCAGTGCTAGATCAGGGGGGCTCAATGAGCAGTTCTTC
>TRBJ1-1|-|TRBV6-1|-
CASSVATKMNTEAFF
TGTGCCAGCAGTGTCGCGACCAAGATGAACACTGAAGCTTTCTTT
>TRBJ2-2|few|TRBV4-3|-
CASSPGLTGELFF
TGCGCCAGCAGCCCCGGTCTCACCGGGGAGCTGTTTTTT
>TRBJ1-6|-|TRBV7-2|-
CASSLASGELGSPLHF
TGTGCCAGCAGCTTAGCGTCCGGGGAATTAGGTTCACCCCTCCACTTT
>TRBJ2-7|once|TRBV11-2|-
CASSSRLVRKGYEQYF
TGTGCCAGCAGCTCCCGCCTAGTACGGAAAGGCTACGAGCAGTACTTC